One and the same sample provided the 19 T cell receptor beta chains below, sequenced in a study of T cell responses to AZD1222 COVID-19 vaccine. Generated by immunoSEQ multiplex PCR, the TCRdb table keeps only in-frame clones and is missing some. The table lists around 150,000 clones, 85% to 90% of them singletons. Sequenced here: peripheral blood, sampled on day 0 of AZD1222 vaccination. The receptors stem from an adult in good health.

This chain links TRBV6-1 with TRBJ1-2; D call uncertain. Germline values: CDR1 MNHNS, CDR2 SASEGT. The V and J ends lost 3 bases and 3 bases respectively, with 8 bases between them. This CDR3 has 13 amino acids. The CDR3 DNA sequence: TGTGCCAGCAGTGATCGGCCTTACTATGGCTACACCTTC. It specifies CASSDRPYYGYTF.

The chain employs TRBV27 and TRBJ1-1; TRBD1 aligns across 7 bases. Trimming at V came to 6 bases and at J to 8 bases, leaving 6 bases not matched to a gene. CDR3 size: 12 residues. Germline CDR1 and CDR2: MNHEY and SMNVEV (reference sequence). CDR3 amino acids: CASSYGTAEAFF. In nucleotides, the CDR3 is TGTGCCAGCAGCTATGGGACAGCCGAAGCTTTCTTT.

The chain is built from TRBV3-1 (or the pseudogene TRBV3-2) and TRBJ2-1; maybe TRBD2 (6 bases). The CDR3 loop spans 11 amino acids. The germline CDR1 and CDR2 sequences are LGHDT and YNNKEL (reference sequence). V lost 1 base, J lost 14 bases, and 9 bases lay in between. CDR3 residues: CASSQGSSEFF. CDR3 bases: TGTGCCAGCAGCCAAGGATCTAGCGAGTTCTTC.

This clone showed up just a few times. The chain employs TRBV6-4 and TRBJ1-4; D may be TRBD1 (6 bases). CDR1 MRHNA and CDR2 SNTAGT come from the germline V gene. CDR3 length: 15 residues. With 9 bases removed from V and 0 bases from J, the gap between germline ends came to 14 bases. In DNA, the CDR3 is TGTGCCAGATGTACTCAGGGGTCAACTAATGAAAAACTGTTTTTT. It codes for CARCTQGSTNEKLFF.

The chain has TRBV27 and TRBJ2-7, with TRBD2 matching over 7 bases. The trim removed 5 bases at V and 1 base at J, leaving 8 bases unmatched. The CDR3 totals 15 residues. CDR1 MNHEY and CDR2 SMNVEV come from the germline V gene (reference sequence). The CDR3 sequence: CASSPRTSWSYEQYF. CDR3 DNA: TGTGCCAGCAGTCCCCGGACTAGTTGGTCCTACGAGCAGTACTTC.

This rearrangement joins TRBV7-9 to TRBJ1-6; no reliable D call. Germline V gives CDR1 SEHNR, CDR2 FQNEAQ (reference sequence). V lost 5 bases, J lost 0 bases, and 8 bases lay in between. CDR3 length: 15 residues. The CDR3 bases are TGTGCCAGCAGCCCGGTGGGCTCCTATAATTCACCCCTCCACTTT. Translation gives CASSPVGSYNSPLHF.

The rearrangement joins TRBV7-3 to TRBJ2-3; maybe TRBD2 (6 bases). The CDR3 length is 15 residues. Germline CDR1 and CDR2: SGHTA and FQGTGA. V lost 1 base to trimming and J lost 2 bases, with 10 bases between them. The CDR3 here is CASSLSGANTDTQYF. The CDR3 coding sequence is TGTGCCAGCAGCTTAAGCGGGGCGAACACAGATACGCAGTATTTT.

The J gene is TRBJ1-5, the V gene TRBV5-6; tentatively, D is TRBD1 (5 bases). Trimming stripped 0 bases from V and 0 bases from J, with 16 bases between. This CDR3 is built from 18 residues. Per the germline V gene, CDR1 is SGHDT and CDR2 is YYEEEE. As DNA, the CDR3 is TGTGCCAGCAGCTTGGCGCAGGGACGCAGATATAGCAATCAGCCCCAGCATTTT. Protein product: CASSLAQGRRYSNQPQHF.

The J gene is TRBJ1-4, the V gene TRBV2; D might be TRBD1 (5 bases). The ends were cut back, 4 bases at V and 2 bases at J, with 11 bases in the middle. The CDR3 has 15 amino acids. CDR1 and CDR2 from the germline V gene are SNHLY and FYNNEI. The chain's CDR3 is CASSVGGLTNEKLFF. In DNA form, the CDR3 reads TGTGCCAGCAGTGTCGGGGGATTGACTAATGAAAAACTGTTTTTT.

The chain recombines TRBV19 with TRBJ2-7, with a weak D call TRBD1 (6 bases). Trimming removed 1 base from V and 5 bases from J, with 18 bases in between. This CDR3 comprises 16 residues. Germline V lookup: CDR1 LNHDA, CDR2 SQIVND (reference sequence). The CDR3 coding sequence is TGTGCCAGTAGTATAGGTACTGGACAGTATGGAAACGAGCAGTACTTC. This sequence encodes CASSIGTGQYGNEQYF.

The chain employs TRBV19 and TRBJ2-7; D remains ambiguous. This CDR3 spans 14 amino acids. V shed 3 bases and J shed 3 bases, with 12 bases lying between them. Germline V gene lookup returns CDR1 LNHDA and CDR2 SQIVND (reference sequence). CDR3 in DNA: TGTGCCAGTAGTATTAACAGACCAGGCTACGAGCAGTACTTC. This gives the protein CASSINRPGYEQYF.

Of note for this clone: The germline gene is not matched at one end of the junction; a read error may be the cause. The DNA for the CDR3 is TGCAGCGTCGAAGGTAGCGGAGGGAAAACTGAAGCTTTCTTT. Its translation is CSVEGSGGKTEAFF. The chain carries TRBV29-1 and TRBJ1-1; D remains ambiguous. CDR1 is SQVTM and CDR2 is ANQGSEA in the germline V gene. The CDR3 runs 14 residues.

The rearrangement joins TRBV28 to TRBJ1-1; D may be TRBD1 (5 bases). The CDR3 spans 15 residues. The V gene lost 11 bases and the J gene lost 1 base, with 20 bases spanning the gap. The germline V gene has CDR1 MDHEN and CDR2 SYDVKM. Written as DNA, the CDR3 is TGTGCCGGCCAGGGCGGCGGGCGTGGGAACACTGAAGCTTTCTTT. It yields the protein CAGQGGGRGNTEAFF.

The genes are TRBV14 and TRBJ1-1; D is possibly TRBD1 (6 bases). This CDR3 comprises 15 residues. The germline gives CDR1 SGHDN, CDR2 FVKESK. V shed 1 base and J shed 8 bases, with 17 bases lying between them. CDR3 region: CASSQGPGVNREAFF. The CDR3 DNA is TGTGCCAGCAGCCAAGGGCCAGGGGTGAACAGGGAAGCTTTCTTT. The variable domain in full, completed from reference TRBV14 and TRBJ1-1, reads EAGVTQFPSHSVIEKGQTVTLRCDPISGHDNLYWYRRVMGKEIKFLLHFVKESKQDESGMPNNRFLAERTGGTYSTLKVQPAELEDSGVYFCASSQGPGVNREAFFGQGTRLTVV.

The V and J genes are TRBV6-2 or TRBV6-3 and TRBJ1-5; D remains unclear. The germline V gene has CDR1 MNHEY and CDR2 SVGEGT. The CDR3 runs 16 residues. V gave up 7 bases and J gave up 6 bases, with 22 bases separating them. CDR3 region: CASTPSRVLSGQPQHF. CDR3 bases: TGTGCCAGCACCCCGAGCCGGGTTCTTAGCGGTCAGCCCCAGCATTTT.

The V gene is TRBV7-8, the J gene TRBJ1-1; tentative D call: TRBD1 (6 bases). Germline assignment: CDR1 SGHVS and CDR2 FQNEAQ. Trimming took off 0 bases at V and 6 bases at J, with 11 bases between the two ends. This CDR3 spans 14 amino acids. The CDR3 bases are TGTGCCAGCAGCTTAGCTACTGGGGGGCCTGAAGCTTTCTTT. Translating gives CASSLATGGPEAFF. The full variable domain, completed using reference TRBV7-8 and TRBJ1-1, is GAGVSQSPRYKVAKRGQDVALRCDPISGHVSLFWYQQALGQGPEFLTYFQNEAQLDKSGLPSDRFFAERPEGSVSTLKIQRTQQEDSAVYLCASSLATGGPEAFFGQGTRLTVV.

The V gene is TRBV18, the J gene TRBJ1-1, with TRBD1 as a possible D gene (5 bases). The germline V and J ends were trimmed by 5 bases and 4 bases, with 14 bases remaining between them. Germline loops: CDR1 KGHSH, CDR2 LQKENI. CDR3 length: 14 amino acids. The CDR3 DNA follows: TGTGCCAGCTCATCGGGGCCTCGGGGCACTGAAGCTTTCTTT. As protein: CASSSGPRGTEAFF.

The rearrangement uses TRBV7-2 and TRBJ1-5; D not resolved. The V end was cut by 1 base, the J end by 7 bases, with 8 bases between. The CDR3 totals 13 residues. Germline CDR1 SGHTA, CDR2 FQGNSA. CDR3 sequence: CASSLDVSQPQHF. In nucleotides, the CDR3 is TGTGCCAGCAGCTTAGATGTGTCCCAGCCCCAGCATTTT.

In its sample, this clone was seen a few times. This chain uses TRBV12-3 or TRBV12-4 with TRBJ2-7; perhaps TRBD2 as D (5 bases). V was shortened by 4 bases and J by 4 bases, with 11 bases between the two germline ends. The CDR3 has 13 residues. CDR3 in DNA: TGTGCCAGCAGTTCGGGGTTTGGGTACGAGCAGTACTTC. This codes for CASSSGFGYEQYF.